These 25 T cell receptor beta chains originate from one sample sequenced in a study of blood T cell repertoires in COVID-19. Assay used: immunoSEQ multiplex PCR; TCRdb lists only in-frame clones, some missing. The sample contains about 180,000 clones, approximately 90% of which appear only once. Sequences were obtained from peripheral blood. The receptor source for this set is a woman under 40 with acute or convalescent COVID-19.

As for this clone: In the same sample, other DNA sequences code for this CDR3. DNA of the CDR3: TGTGCCAGCAGCTTAGTAGCGGGAGGGCCCGGGGAGCAGTTCTTC. Translated: CASSLVAGGPGEQFF. The gene calls are TRBV7-2 and TRBJ2-1; TRBD2 matches 11 bases. The CDR3 spans 15 residues. V shed 1 base, J shed 10 bases, and the junction held 6 bases outside the gene matches. Germline CDR1 reads SGHTA; CDR2 reads FQGNSA. The variable domain in full, completed from reference TRBV7-2 and TRBJ2-1, reads GAGVSQSPSNKVTEKGKDVELRCDPISGHTALYWYRQSLGQGLEFLIYFQGNSAPDKSGLPSDRFSAERTGGSVSTLTIQRTQQEDSAVYLCASSLVAGGPGEQFFGPGTRLTVL.

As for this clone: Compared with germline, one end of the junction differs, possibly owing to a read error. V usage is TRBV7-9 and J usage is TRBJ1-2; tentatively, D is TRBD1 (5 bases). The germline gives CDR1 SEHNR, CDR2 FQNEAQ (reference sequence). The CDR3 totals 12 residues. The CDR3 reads CASSPNPTGDRF. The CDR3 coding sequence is TGTGCCAGCAGCCCTAATCCAACGGGGGACCGCTTC.

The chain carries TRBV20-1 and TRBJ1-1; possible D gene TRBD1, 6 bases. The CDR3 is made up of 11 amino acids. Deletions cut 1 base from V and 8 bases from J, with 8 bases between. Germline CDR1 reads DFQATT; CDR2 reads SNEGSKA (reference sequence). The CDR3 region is CSARVGTEAFF. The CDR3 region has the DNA TGCAGTGCTAGAGTGGGGACAGAAGCTTTCTTT.

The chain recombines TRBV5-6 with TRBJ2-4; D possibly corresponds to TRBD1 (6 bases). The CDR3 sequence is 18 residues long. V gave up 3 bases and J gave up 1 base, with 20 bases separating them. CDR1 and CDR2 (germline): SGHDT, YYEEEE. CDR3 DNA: TGTGCCAGCAGCTCTCCTGGCCAGTGGGGGCCGGCCAAAAACATTCAGTACTTC. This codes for CASSSPGQWGPAKNIQYF.

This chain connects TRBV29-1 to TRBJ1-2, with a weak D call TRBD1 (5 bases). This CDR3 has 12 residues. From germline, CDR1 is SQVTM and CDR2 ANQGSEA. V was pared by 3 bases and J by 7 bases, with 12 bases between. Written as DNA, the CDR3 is TGCAGCGTTGATTTAAGGGGTGGTGGCTACACCTTC. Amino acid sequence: CSVDLRGGGYTF.

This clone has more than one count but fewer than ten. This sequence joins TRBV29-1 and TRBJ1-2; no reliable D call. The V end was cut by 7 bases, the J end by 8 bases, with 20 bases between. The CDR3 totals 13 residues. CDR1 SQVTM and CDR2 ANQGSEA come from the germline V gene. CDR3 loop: CSGERYQDPGYTF. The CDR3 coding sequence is TGCAGCGGGGAGAGGTATCAAGACCCCGGCTACACCTTC.

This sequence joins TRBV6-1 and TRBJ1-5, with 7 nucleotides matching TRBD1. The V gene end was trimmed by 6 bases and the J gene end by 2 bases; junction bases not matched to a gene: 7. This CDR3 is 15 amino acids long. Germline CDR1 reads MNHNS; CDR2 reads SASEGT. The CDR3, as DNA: TGTGCCAGCAGGAACCACAGGGGTGGCAATCAGCCCCAGCATTTT. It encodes CASRNHRGGNQPQHF.

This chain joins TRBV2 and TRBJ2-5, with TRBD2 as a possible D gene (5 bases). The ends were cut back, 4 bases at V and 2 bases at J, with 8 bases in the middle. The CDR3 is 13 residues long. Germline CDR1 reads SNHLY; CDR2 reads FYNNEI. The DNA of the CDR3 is TGTGCCAGCAGTGCCGGGGAGCAAGAGACCCAGTACTTC. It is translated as CASSAGEQETQYF. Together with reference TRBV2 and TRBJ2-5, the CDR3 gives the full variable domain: EPEVTQTPSHQVTQMGQEVILRCVPISNHLYFYWYRQILGQKVEFLVSFYNNEISEKSEIFDDQFSVERPDGSNFTLKIRSTKLEDSAMYFCASSAGEQETQYFGPGTRLLVL.

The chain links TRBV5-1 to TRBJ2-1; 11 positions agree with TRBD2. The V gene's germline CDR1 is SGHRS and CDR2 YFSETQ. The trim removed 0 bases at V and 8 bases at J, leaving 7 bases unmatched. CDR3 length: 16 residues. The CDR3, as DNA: TGCGCCAGCAGCTTGGATCCTAGCGGGAGGCAGGATGAGCAGTTCTTC. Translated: CASSLDPSGRQDEQFF.

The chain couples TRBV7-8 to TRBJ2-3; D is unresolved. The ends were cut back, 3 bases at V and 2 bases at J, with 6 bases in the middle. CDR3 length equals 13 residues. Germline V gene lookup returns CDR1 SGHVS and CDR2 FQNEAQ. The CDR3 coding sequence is TGTGCCAGCAGCTTTGCGGCCACAGATACGCAGTATTTT. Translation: CASSFAATDTQYF.

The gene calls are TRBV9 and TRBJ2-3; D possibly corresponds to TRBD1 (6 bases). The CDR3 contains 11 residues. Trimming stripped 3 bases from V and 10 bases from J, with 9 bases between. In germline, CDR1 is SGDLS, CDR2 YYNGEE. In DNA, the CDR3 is TGTGCCAGCAGCGCCCAGGGGCCGCAGTATTTT. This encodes CASSAQGPQYF.

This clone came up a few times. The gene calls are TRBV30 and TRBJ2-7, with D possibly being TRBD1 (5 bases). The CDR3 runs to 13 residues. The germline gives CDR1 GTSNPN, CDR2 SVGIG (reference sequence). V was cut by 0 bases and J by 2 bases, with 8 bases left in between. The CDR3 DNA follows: TGTGCCTGGAGTGTAAAGGGGCCCTACGAGCAGTACTTC. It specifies CAWSVKGPYEQYF.

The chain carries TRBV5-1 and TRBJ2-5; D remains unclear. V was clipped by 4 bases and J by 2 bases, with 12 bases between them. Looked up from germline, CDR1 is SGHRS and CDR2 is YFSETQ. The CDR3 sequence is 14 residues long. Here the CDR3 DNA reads TGCGCCAGCAGCGTCTTACTTAGTCAAGAGACCCAGTACTTC. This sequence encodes CASSVLLSQETQYF.

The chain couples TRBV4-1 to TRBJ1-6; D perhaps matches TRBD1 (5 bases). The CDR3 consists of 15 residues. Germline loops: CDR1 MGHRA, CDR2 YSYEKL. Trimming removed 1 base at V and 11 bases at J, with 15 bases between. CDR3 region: CASSQVSQGSPPLHF. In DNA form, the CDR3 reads TGCGCCAGCAGCCAAGTATCGCAGGGTTCTCCACCCCTCCACTTT.

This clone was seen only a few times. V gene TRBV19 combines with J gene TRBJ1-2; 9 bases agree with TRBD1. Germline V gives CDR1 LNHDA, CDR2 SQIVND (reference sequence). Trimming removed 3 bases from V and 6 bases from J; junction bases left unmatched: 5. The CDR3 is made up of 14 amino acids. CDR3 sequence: CASSITGQGDGYTF. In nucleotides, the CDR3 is TGTGCCAGTAGTATCACGGGACAGGGCGATGGCTACACCTTC.

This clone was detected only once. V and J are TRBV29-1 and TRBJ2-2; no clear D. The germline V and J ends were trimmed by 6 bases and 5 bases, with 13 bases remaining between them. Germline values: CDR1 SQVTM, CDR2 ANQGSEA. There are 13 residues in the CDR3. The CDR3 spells CSVRTQATGELFF. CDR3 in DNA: TGCAGCGTGAGAACCCAAGCAACCGGGGAGCTGTTTTTT.

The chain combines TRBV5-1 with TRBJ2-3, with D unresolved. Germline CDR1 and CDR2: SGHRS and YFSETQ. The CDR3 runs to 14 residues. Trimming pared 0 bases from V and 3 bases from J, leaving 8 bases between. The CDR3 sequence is CASSLGVTTDTQYF. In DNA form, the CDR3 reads TGCGCCAGCAGCTTGGGGGTGACTACAGATACGCAGTATTTT.

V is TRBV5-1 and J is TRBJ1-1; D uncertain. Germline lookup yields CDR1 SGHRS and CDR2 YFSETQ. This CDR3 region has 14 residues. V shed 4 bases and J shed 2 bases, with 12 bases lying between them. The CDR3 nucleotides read TGCGCCAGCAGCCTCCGAGCAGGAAACACTGAAGCTTTCTTT. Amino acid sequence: CASSLRAGNTEAFF.

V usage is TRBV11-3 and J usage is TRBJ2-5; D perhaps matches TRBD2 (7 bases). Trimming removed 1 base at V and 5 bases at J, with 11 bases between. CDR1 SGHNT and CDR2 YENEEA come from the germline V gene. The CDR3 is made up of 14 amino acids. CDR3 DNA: TGTGCCAGCAGCTTAGCGGGGGGCGGGGAGACCCAGTACTTC. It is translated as CASSLAGGGETQYF. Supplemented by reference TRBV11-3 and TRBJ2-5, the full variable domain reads EAGVVQSPRYKIIEKKQPVAFWCNPISGHNTLYWYLQNLGQGPELLIRYENEEAVDDSQLPKDRFSAERLKGVDSTLKIQPAELGDSAVYLCASSLAGGGETQYFGPGTRLLVL.

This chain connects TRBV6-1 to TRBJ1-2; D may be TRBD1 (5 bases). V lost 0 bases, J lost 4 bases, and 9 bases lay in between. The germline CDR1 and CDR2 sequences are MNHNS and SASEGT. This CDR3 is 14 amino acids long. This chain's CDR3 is CASSEARQGYGYTF. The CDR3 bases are TGTGCCAGCAGTGAAGCGCGTCAGGGCTATGGCTACACCTTC.

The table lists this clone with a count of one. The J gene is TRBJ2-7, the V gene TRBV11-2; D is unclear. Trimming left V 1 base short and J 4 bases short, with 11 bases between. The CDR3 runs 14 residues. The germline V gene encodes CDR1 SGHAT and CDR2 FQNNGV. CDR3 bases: TGTGCCAGCAGCTTAGGCAGCAGCGCATACGAGCAGTACTTC. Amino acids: CASSLGSSAYEQYF.

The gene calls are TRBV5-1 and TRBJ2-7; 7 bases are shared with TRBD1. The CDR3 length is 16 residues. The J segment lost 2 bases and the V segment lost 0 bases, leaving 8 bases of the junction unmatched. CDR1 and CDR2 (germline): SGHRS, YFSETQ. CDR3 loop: CASSLAYNRGTYEQYF. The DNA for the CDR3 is TGCGCCAGCAGCTTGGCCTATAACAGGGGAACCTACGAGCAGTACTTC.

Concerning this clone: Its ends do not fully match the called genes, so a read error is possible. DNA for the CDR3: TGTGCTAGCAGCCTAGACTACTCAGAGACCCAGTACTTC. Translation gives CASSLDYSETQYF. The chain recombines TRBV7-7 with TRBJ2-5; D might be TRBD2 (5 bases). This CDR3 is built from 13 residues. Germline V CDR1 and CDR2: SSHAT, FNYEAQ (reference sequence).

The CDR3 loop reads CASRPGTTGGNEKLFF. The CDR3 DNA follows: TGCGCCAGCCGACCCGGGACAACTGGCGGTAATGAAAAACTGTTTTTT. V is TRBV4-1 and J is TRBJ1-4; possible D gene TRBD1, 6 bases. Germline V gene sequence: CDR1 MGHRA, CDR2 YSYEKL. The CDR3 sequence is 16 residues long. V dropped 8 bases and J dropped 4 bases, with 20 bases sitting between them.

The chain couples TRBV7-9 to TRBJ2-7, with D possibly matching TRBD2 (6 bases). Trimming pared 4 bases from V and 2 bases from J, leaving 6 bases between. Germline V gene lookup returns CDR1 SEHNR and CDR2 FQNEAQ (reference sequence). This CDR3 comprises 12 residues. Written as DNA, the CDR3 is TGTGCCAGCAGCTCGGGGGCCTACGAGCAGTACTTC. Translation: CASSSGAYEQYF.